This TCR beta chain was recovered during a study of tissue T cells after allogeneic stem cell transplantation. Study information: Graft-versus-host disease patients received grafts, four unmodified and three CD34-selected to deplete T cells. Pathologist H&E review favored samples with visible lymphocytes for sequencing among multiple samples. Study observations and caveats: Which tissue TCRs were alloreactive or antigen-specific was not determined. Some clones might be persisting host cells.

This clone has a handful of counts. The antigen remains unidentified. Measured with immunoSEQ multiplex PCR; TCRdb has only the in-frame clones, and not every one. Among just over 850 clones listed, under 50% were seen once. Adult allogeneic hematopoietic cell transplant recipients with steroid-refractory graft-versus-host disease were prospectively enrolled for research autopsy. The CDR3 contains 14 residues. V lost 6 bases, J lost 4 bases, and 8 bases stayed unmatched. CDR1 is LGHNA and CDR2 is YNFKEQ in the germline V gene. The sample was kidney tissue, taken at autopsy. The receptor was isolated from a female patient between 40 and 75 years old with steroid-refractory graft-versus-host disease after an allogeneic stem cell transplant. These T cells may partly come from the graft donor. The chain links TRBV4-2 to TRBJ2-7; TRBD2 matches at 8 bases. The CDR3 DNA sequence: TGTGCCAGCAGTCGATCCGAGCGGGAGTACGAGCAGTACTTC. As protein: CASSRSEREYEQYF.